The clone carrying this TCR beta chain has only one observation. What it binds is not known. The sample holds other DNA sequences that translate to the same CDR3. This entry comes from a study of shared clonotypes between healthy human individuals. Points from the study as a whole: Across a handful of donors, naive CD4 shared 5% to 6%, naive CD8 under 4%, memory CD4 2% to 2.5%, memory CD8 roughly 0.37%.

Healthy adults negative for HIV, lacking recent acute infections or vaccinations, served as donors. Each donor was a Caucasian adult residing in Nashville, Tennessee. Each subset's genomic DNA was split evenly across several immunoSEQ plates. Sequenced by immunoSEQ multiplex PCR; TCRdb stores in-frame clones only, minus some. The sample has about 2 million clones, 95% seen once. V was shortened by 2 bases and J by 0 bases, with 6 bases between the two germline ends. Germline CDR1 SGHRS, CDR2 YFSETQ. The CDR3 spans 14 residues. The source is a man aged 18 to 30 in good health. The sequencing input was naive CD4+ T cells sorted from blood. Noted subset: CD45RA+ positively selected. V is TRBV5-1 and J is TRBJ1-3; D remains ambiguous. Here the CDR3 DNA reads TGCGCCAGCAGCTTAGACACCTCTGGAAACACCATATATTTT. It translates to CASSLDTSGNTIYF. The full variable domain, with the rest looked up from reference TRBV5-1 and TRBJ1-3, is KAGVTQTPRYLIKTRGQQVTLSCSPISGHRSVSWYQQTPGQGLQFLFEYFSETQRNKGNFPGRFSGRQFSNSRSEMNVSTLELGDSALYLCASSLDTSGNTIYFGEGSWLTVV.